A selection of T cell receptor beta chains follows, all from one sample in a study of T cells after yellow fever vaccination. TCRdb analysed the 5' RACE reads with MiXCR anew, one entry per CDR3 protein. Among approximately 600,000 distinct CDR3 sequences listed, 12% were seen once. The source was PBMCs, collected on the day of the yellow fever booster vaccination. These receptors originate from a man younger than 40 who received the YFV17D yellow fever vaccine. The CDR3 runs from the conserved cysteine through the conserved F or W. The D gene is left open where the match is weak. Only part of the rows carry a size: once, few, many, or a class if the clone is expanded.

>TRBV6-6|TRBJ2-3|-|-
CASTRETTDTQYF
TGTGCCAGCACCAGGGAGACCACAGATACGCAGTATTTT
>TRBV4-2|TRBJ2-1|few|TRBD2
CASSPPGLAGAGIIEQFF
TGTGCCAGCAGCCCGCCGGGACTAGCGGGAGCTGGTATTATTGAGCAGTTCTTC
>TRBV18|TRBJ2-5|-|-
CASSPTVPSETQYF
TGTGCCAGCTCACCAACGGTCCCCTCGGAGACCCAGTACTTC
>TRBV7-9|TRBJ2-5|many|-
CASSSGLETQYF
TGTGCCAGCAGTTCAGGGTTGGAGACCCAGTACTTC
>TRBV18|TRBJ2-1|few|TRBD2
CASSPLAGDGSYNEQFF
TGTGCCAGCTCACCACTAGCGGGAGATGGCTCCTACAATGAGCAGTTCTTC
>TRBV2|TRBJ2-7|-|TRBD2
CASIQTGTTSYEQYF
TGTGCCAGCATACAAACCGGGACTACCTCCTACGAGCAGTACTTC
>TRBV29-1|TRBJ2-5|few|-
CSVAPLYQETQYF
TGCAGCGTTGCGCCTCTGTACCAAGAGACCCAGTACTTC
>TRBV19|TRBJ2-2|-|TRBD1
CASSTGQGAITGELFF
TGTGCCAGTAGCACGGGACAGGGGGCTATTACCGGGGAGCTGTTTTTT
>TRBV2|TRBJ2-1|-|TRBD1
CASSEDRGGEQFF
TGTGCCAGCAGTGAAGACAGGGGCGGTGAGCAGTTCTTC
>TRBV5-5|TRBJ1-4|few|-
CASSYGHAVTNEKLFF
TGTGCCAGCAGCTACGGACATGCAGTTACTAATGAAAAACTGTTTTTT
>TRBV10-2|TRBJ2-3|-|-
CASSDDSPTLGDTQYF
TGCGCCAGCAGTGATGACAGCCCAACCTTGGGCGATACGCAGTATTTT
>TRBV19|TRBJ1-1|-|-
CASSIGGVNTEAFF
TGTGCCAGTAGTATTGGCGGGGTGAACACTGAAGCTTTCTTT
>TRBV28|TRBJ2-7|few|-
CASSSDLSAGLYEQYF
TGTGCCAGCAGTTCCGACCTCTCCGCGGGACTCTACGAGCAGTACTTC
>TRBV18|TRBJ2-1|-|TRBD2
CASSPAGLDEQFF
TGTGCCAGCTCACCAGCGGGACTAGACGAGCAGTTCTTC
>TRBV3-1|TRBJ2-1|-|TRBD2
CASSQDVPGGVDEQFF
TGTGCCAGCAGCCAAGATGTTCCGGGAGGGGTCGATGAGCAGTTCTTC
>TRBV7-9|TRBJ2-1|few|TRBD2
CASSGPGGPREQFF
TGTGCCAGCAGTGGGCCGGGAGGGCCTCGTGAGCAGTTCTTC
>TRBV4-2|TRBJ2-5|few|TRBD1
CASSPQGFLETQYF
TGTGCCAGCAGCCCACAGGGGTTCCTAGAGACCCAGTACTTC
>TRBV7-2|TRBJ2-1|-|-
CASSLGAENEQFF
TGTGCCAGCAGCTTAGGGGCCGAAAATGAGCAGTTCTTC
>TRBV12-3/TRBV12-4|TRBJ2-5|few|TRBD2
CASEPRGEETQYF
TGTGCCAGCGAGCCCCGGGGGGAAGAGACCCAGTACTTC
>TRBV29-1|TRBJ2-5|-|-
CSAEGPRTPRETQYF
TGCAGCGCAGAAGGGCCGAGGACACCGCGAGAGACCCAGTACTTC
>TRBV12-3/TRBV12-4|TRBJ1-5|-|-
CASSLVPGNNQPQHF
TGTGCCAGCAGTTTGGTCCCCGGGAACAATCAGCCCCAGCATTTT
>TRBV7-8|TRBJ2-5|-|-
CASSSTDGGLGETQYF
TGTGCCAGCAGCTCGACAGACGGGGGGCTCGGAGAGACCCAGTACTTC
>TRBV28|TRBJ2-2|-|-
CASSLPVDRRTGELFF
TGTGCCAGCAGTTTACCCGTCGACAGACGCACCGGGGAGCTGTTTTTT